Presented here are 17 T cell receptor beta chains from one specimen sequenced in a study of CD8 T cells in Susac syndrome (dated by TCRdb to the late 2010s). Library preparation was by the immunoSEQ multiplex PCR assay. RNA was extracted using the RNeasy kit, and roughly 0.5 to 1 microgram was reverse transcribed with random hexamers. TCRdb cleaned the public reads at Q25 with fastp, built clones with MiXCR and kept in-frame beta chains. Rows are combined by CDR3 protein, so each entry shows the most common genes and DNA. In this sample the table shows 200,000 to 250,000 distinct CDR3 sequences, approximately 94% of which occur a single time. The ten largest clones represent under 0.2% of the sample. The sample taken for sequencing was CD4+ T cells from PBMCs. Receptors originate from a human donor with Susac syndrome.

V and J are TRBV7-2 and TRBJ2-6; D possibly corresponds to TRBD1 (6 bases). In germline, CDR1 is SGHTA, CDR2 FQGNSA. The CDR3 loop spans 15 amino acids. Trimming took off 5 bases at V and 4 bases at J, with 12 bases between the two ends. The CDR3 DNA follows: TGTGCCAGCAGCATCGGACAGCTGGGGGCCAACGTCCTGACTTTC. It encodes CASSIGQLGANVLTF.

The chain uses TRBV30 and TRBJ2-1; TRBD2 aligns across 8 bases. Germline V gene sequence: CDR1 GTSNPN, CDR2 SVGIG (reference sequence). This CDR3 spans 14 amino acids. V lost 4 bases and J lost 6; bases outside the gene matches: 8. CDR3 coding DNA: TGTGCCTGGAATAACGGGGGGGGGTTCAATGAGCAGTTCTTC. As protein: CAWNNGGGFNEQFF.

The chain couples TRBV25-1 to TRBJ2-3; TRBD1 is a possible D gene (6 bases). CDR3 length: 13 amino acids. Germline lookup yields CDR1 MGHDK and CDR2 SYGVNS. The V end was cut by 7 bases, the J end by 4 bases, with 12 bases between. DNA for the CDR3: TGTGCCAGCAAACCACAGGGAGCAGATACGCAGTATTTT. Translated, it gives CASKPQGADTQYF.

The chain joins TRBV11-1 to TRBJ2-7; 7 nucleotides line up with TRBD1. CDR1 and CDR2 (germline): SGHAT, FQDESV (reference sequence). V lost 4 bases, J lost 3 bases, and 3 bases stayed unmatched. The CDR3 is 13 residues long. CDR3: CASSSRGFYEQYF. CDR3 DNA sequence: TGTGCCAGCAGCTCCAGGGGGTTCTACGAGCAGTACTTC.

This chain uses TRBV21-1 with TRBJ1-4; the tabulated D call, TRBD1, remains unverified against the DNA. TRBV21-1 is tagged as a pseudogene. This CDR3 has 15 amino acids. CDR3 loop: CASSKRDRANEKLFF. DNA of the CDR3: TGTGCCAGCAGCAAAAGGGACAGGGCTAATGAAAAACTGTTTTTT.

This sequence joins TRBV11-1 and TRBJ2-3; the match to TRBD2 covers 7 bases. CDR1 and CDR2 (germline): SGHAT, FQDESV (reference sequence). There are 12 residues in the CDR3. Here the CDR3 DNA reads TGTTCGTCGGCGGGGGAGGAAGATACGCAGTATTTT. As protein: CSSAGEEDTQYF.

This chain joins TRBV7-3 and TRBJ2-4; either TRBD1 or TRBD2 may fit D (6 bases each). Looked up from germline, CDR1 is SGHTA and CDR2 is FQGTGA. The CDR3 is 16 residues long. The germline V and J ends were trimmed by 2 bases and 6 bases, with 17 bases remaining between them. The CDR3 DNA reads TGTGCCAGCAGCTTATTTCGGGGGCTGAGTGGAAACATTCAGTACTTC. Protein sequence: CASSLFRGLSGNIQYF.

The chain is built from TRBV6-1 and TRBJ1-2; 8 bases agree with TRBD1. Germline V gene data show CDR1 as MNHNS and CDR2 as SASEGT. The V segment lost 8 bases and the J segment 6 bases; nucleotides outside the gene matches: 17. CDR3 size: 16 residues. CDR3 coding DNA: TGTGCCAGCCGAGGCCCCGAGGACAGGGACGCTAATGGCTACACCTTC. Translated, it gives CASRGPEDRDANGYTF.

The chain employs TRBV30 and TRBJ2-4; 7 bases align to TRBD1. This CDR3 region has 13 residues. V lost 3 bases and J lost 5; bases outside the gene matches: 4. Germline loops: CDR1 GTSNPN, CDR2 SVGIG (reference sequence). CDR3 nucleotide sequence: TGTGCCTGGAGACTGGGGACAGAAAACATTCAGTACTTC. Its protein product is CAWRLGTENIQYF.

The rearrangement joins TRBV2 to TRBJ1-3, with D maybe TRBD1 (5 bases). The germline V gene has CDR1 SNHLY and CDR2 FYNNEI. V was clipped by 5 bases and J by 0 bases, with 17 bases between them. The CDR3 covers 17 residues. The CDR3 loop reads CASSTQGAVSSGNTIYF. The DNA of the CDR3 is TGTGCCAGCAGTACCCAGGGCGCAGTTAGCTCTGGAAACACCATATATTTT.

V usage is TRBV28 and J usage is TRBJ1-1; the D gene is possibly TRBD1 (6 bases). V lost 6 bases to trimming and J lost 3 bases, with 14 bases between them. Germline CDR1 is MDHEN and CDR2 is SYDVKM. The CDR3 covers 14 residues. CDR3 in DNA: TGTGCCAGCAGGGGGGGGCCCCTGGACACTGAAGCTTTCTTT. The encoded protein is CASRGGPLDTEAFF. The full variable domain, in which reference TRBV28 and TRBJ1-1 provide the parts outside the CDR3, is DVKVTQSSRYLVKRTGEKVFLECVQDMDHENMFWYRQDPGLGLRLIYFSYDVKMKEKGDIPEGYSVSREKKERFSLILESASTNQTSMYLCASRGGPLDTEAFFGQGTRLTVV.

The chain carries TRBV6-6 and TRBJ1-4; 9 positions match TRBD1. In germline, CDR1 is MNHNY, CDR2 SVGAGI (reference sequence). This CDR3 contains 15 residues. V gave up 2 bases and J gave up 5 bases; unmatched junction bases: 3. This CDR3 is CASSYPTGGNEKLFF. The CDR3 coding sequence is TGTGCCAGCAGTTACCCGACAGGGGGGAATGAAAAACTGTTTTTT.

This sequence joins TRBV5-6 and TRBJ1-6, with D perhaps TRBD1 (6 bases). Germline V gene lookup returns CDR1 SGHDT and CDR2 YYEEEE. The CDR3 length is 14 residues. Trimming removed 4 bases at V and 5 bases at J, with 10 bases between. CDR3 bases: TGTGCCAGCAGCCGGGGGCGGAATAATTCACCCCTCCACTTT. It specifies CASSRGRNNSPLHF.

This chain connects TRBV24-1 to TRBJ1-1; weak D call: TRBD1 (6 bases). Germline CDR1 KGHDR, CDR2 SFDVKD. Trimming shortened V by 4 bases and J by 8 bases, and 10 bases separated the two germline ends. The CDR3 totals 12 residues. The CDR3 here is CATSDNREEAFF. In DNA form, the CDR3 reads TGTGCCACCAGTGACAACAGGGAAGAAGCTTTCTTT.

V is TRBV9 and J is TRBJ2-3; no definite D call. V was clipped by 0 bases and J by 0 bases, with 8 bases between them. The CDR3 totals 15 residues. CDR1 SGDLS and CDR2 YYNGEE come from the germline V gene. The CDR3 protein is CASSVDSVSTDTQYF. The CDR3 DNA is TGTGCCAGCAGCGTAGACTCAGTCAGCACAGATACGCAGTATTTT. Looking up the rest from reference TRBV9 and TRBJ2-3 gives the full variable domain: DSGVTQTPKHLITATGQRVTLRCSPRSGDLSVYWYQQSLDQGLQFLIQYYNGEERAKGNILERFSAQQFPDLHSELNLSSLELGDSALYFCASSVDSVSTDTQYFGPGTRLTVL.

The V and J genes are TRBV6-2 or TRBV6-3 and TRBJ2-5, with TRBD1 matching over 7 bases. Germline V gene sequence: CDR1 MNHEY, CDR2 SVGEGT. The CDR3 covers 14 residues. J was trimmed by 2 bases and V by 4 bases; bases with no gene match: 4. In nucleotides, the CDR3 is TGTGCCAGCAGTTTCCCGGGACAGCAAGAGACCCAGTACTTC. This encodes CASSFPGQQETQYF.

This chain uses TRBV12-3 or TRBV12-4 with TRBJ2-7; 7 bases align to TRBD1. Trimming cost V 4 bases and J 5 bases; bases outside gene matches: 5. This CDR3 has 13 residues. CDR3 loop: CASSYRDRDEQYF. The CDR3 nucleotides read TGTGCCAGCAGTTACCGGGACAGAGACGAGCAGTACTTC.